This T cell receptor beta chain was recovered during a study of T cell clonality in common variable immunodeficiency. Study-wide results and caveats: Links between repertoire features and CVID complications were heterogeneity-limited. Fewer deletions and N-nucleotide insertions were reportedly seen in common variable immunodeficiency TCR beta sequences.

On this clone itself: Its antigen remains unidentified. The read falls 3 residues short of the CDR3 end, and the missing part is taken from the germline J gene.

Profiled with immunoSEQ multiplex PCR; TCRdb holds only in-frame clones, not every one. Altogether 25,000 to 35,000 clones were found in the sample, and no singletons occur. The CDR3 is 16 amino acids. CDR1 and CDR2 (germline): LNHDA, SQIVND (reference sequence). Trimming cost V 4 bases and J 2 bases, with 17 bases left between them. This receptor was obtained from a human donor with common variable immunodeficiency. What was sequenced was peripheral blood mononuclear cells. The chain links TRBV19 to TRBJ1-2, with D unclear. CDR3 DNA, as far as it was read: TGTGCCAGTAGTACCCGCCGGCACAGTGAAAACTATGGC. Encoded protein: CASSTRRHSENYG. The entire CDR3 reads CASSTRRHSENYGYTF.